This T cell receptor beta chain was captured in a study of shared T cell receptors in the human thymus (dated by TCRdb to about 2021). Turning to the overall study: The study examined how self-reactive, shared T-cell receptor alpha chains are generated in the human thymus.

About this clone: Its antigen specificity is not known. Qualities for individual bases were not recorded, and no much larger clone is one base off.

Reading from cysteine to phenylalanine, the CDR3 counts 14 amino acids. Just CDR3 DNA is preserved here, 42 bases in frame from base 1. The germline V gene supplies CDR1 MGHDK and CDR2 SYGVNS. Trimmed from V: 3 bases; trimmed from J: 3 bases; junction bases lacking a gene match: 3. The library was generated by the immunoSEQ multiplex PCR assay. Entries here come from immuneACCESS through TCRdb and include only in-frame sequences with V and J called. Some clones fail to appear in such tables; in the studies checked, an unresolved V gene covers under half of the shortfall, and the cause of the remainder is unknown. Recorded for this sample are about 660,000 clones; around 87% of them occurred a single time. The ten largest clonotypes hold roughly 0.0087% of the sample. These same data were also listed under a study on human thymus T cells. The other study reports the following: Donors were immunologically healthy infants undergoing open corrective cardiac surgery for congenital heart defects in Finland. The thymus tissue came from surgical resects taken out during corrective cardiac surgery. Biased V and J gene segment usage appeared to be present in both thymic and peripheral blood repertoires. The related research reported highly overlapping thymic TCR repertoires among unrelated individuals. TCR alpha and beta repertoires from about eight infant thymus samples and a few related peripheral blood samples were characterized in the study. Donor ages ranged from roughly 7 to 250 days, and the cohort comprised roughly six male and a couple of female infants. Thymocytes were mechanically released from the tissue and were stored as pellets of about 9-33 million cells at -70 degrees C. A QIAsymphony instrument was used to extract genomic DNA from frozen cell pellets. TCRB and TCRAD loci were amplified from a standardized quantity of quality-controlled genomic DNA using the immunoSEQ multiplex PCR assay. The amplicons spanned the V(D)J region and were long enough to cover the CDR3 and allow V and J genes to be identified. Through the commercial immunoSEQ service, the amplicons were sequenced on an Illumina platform. Primer bias and sequencing errors were corrected as previously described, and TCRAD and TCRB were defined on the basis of the IMGT database. Analysis of the repertoires was done with immunoSEQ Analyzer 3.0 and VDJTools and included basic statistics, V/J segment usage, diversity estimates, rarefaction and pairwise overlap. Diversity was estimated with Chao1, ChaoE, Efron-Thisted, Shannon and inverse Simpson indices, and also on datasets down-sampled to the smallest sample. For repertoire overlap, CDR3 nucleotide sequence, V gene and J gene had to match strictly, and clustering was done by Jaccard-based multidimensional scaling. On average, thymus samples yielded 800,000 or so unique TCRB clonotypes, whereas blood samples yielded 70,000 to 100,000.

Rearrangement joined TRBV25-1 to TRBJ2-7; 9 central nucleotides agree with TRBD1. Material: thymocytes. The clonotype comes from a boy younger than two with a congenital heart defect. Donor details come from another sample of the same person, matched by shared clones. The CDR3 loop reads CASSDRDRVYEQYF. The nucleotides read TGTGCCAGCAGTGACCGGGACAGGGTCTACGAGCAGTACTTC.